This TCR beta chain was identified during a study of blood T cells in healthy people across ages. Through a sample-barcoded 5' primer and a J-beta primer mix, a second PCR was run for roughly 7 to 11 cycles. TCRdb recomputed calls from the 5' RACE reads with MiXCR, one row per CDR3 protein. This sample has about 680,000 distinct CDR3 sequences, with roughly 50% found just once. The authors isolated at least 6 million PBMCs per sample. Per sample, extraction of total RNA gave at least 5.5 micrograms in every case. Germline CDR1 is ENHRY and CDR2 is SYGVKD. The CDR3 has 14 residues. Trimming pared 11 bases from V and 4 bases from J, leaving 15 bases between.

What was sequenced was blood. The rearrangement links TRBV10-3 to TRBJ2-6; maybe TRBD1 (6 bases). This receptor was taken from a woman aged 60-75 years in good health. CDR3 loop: CAGRTGLGANVLTF. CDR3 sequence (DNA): TGTGCCGGCCGAACAGGGTTGGGGGCCAACGTCCTGACTTTC.